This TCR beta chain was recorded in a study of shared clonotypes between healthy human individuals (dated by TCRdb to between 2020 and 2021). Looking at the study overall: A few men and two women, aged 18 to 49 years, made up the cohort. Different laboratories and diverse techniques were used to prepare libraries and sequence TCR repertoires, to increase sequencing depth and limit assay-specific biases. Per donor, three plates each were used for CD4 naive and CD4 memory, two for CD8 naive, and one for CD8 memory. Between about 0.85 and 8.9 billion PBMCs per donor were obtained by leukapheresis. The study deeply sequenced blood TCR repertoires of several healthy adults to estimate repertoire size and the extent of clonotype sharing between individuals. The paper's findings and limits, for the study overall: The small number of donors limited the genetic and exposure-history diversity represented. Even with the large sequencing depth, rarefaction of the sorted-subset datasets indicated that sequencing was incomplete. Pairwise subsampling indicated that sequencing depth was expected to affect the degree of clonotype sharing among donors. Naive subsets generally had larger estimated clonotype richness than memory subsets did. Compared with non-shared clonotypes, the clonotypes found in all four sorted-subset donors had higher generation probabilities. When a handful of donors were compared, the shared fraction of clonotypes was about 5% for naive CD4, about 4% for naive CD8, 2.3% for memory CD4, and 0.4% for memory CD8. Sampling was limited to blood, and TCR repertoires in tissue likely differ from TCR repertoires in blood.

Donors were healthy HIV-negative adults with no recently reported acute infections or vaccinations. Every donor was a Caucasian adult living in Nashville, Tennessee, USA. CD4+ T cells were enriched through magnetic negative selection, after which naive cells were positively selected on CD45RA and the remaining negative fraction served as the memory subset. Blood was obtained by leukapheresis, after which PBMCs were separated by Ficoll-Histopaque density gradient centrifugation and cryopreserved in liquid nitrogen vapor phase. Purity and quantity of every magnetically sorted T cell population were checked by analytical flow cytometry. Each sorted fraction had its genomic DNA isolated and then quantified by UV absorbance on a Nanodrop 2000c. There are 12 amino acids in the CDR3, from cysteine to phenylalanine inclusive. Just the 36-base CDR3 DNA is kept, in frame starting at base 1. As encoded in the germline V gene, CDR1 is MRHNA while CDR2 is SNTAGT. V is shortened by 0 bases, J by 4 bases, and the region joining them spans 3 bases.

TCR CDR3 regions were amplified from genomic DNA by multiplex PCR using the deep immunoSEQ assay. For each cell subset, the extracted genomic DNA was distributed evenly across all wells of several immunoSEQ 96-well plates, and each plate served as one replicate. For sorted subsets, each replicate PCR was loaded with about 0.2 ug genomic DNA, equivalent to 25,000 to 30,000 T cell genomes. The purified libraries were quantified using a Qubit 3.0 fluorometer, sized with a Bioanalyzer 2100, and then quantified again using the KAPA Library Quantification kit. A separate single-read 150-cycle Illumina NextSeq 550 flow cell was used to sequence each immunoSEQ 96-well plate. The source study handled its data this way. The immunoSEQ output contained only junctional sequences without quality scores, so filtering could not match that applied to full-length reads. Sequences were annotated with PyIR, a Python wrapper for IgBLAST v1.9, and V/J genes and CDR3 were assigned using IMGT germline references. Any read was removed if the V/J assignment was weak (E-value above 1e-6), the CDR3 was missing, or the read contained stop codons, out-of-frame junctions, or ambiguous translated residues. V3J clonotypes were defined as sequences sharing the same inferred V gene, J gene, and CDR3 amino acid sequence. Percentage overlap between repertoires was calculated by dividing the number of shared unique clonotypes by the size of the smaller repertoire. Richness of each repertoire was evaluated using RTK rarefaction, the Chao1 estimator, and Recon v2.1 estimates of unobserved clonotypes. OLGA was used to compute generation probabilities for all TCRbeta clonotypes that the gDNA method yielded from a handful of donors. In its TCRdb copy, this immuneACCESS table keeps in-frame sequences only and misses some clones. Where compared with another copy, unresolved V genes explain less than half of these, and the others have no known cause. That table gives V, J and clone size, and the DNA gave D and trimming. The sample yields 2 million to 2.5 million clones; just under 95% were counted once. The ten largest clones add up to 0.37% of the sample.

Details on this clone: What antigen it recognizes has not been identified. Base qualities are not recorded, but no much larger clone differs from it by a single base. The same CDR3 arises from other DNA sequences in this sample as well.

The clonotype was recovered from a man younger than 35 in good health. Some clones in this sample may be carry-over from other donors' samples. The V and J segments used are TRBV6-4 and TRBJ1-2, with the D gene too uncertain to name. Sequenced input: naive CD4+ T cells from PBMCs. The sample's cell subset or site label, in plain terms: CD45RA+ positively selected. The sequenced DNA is TGTGCCAGCAGTGACTCTAGCTATGGCTACACCTTC. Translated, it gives CASSDSSYGYTF.